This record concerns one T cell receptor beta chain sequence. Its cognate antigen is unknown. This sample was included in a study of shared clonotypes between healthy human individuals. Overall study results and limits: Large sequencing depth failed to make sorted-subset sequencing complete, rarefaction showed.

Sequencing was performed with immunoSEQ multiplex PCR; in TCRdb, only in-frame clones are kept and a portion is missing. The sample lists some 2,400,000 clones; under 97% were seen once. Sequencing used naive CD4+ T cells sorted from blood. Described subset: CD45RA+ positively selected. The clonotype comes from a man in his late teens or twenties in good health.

The CDR3 region has the DNA TGCGCCAGCAGCACAAACAGGGAAGCCACTGAAGCTTTCTTT. This gives the protein CASSTNREATEAFF. This chain joins TRBV5-1 and TRBJ1-1; TRBD1 might be the D (6 bases). Trimming took 4 bases from V and 4 from J, leaving 14 bases between them. Per the germline V gene, CDR1 is SGHRS and CDR2 is YFSETQ. The CDR3 covers 14 residues.